The clone carrying this T cell receptor (beta chain) has only a few counts. Assay used: immunoSEQ multiplex PCR; TCRdb lists only in-frame clones, some missing. In the table there are approximately 92,000 clones, 85% to 95% of which are singletons. Trimming removed 2 bases from V and 4 bases from J, with 5 bases in between. Germline V gives CDR1 MDHEN, CDR2 SYDVKM. The CDR3 has 12 residues. The data stem from a study of T cell changes during pregnancy in multiple sclerosis. Sequencing used peripheral blood, obtained in the first trimester of pregnancy. V usage is TRBV28 and J usage is TRBJ1-1; D gene unclear. This TCR came from a female donor with multiple sclerosis, enrolled in a pregnancy study. The CDR3 region is CASSLPGTEAFF. The DNA of the CDR3 is TGTGCCAGCAGTTTACCGGGCACTGAAGCTTTCTTT.